This T cell receptor (gamma chain) was documented in a study of gammadelta T cells in human blood (dated by TCRdb to about 2020). What the study reported, not specific to this receptor: The study reported that microbial exposure appeared to drive polyclonal expansion of innate gamma-delta T cells immediately after birth.

This clone qualifies as hyperexpanded (1% or more). It has no known antigen specificity. No much larger clone exists at a distance of one base, and base qualities are not known. Unmatched junction bases come to 1, with V trimmed by 8 bases and J by 2 bases. The CDR3 runs 11 residues from the cysteine to the phenylalanine. Only the CDR3 region is kept as DNA, spanning 33 bases read in frame from base 1. The library was prepared using RT-PCR. Sequencing took place on an Illumina MiSeq. TCRdb called clones anew from the public reads via CATT; matching DNA rows were later pooled. For this sample there are 150 to 160 gamma-chain clones; approximately 2.4% appear just once. The ten largest make up 55% to 70% of the sample.

The clonotype comes from a human donor. The V gene is TRGV10 and the J gene is TRGJ1 or TRGJ2. TRGV10 has ORF status, its function being uncertain. Material: Vgamma9Vdelta2 gamma-delta T cells from infant blood. The CDR3: CAAWDYYKKLF. The bases read TGTGCTGCGTGGGATTATTATAAGAAACTCTTT.